This T cell receptor beta chain came from a study of T cell repertoires in cytomegalovirus infection. Study details: In the study, CMV epitopes included recently identified HLA-C-restricted and well-studied HLA-B-restricted ones. Indicated by public TCR beta signatures were CMV infection and matching HLA type. Whole-study results and caveats: Within the response measured ex vivo, HLA-C-restricted CMV-specific TCR beta clonotypes were dominant. Cumulative frequency (of public TCR beta family members) identified carriers of CMV plus the relevant HLA.

The CDR3 is made up of 15 amino acids. CDR1 is DFQATT and CDR2 is SNEGSKA in the germline V gene (reference sequence). Deletions cut 4 bases from V and 3 bases from J, with 19 bases between. Comments on this clonotype: No antigen is known for it.

TCRdb re-derived calls from the reads in MiXCR, one entry per CDR3 protein. The table includes around 900,000 distinct CDR3 sequences, roughly 31% detected once. The chain combines TRBV20-1 with TRBJ2-7, with a weak D call TRBD2 (7 bases). Sequencing used cultured CD8+ T cells from PBMCs, obtained from culture after CMV antigen stimulation. The TCR sequence derives from a human donor in good health (CMV status not recorded). Some clones in this sample may be carry-over from other donors' samples. The CDR3: CSATLSAGAFYEQYF. The CDR3 nucleotides are TGCAGTGCTACCCTCTCCGCGGGGGCCTTCTACGAGCAGTACTTC.